This paragraph reports one T cell receptor beta chain. The antigen remains unidentified. The data are from a study of vaccination and CD4 T cells after COVID-19. Findings of the study overall: It was found that, in convalescent patients, 304 of 307 vaccine-specific clones were spike mono-reactive.

Described treatment: roughly 10-day PBMC culture with coronavirus spike peptide pools or control peptides (ViraFEST assay). Once obtained from cultured CD4+ T cells, the DNA was sequenced using the Oncomine TCR Beta short-read assay. MiXCR, run by TCRdb on the PCR reads, gives a single entry per CDR3 protein. Of thousands of distinct CDR3 sequences detected, approximately 66% appear once; the ten largest clones hold about a fifth. Losses at the gene ends were 10 bases for V and 0 bases for J; bases not matched to a gene: 10. The CDR3 has 15 residues. Per germline, CDR1 KGHDR and CDR2 SFDVKD. The sample comprised CD4+ T cells from blood, cultured in vitro. This TCR was sampled from a human donor who had recovered from COVID-19. The chain is built from TRBV24-1 and TRBJ1-2, with 7 bases that match TRBD1. CDR3 residues: CATQGGEEANYGYTF. DNA of the CDR3: TGTGCCACTCAGGGGGGGGAAGAGGCTAACTATGGCTACACCTTC.